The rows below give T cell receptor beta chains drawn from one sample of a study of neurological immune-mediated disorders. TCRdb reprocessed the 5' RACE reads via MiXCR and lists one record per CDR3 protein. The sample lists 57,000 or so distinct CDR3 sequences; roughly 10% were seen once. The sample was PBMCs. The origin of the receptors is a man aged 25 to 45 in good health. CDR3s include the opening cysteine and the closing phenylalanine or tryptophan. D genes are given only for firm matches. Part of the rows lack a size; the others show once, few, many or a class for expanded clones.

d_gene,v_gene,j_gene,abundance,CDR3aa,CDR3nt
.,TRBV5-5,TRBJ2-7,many,CASSAAWYGTYEQYF,TGTGCCAGCAGCGCGGCCTGGTATGGAACCTACGAGCAGTACTTC
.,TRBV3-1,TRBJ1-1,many,CASSQDSGGNTEAFF,TGTGCCAGCAGCCAAGATAGTGGTGGAAACACTGAAGCTTTCTTT
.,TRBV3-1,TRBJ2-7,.,CASSQEGQSYEQYF,TGTGCCAGCAGCCAGGAGGGACAGAGCTACGAGCAGTACTTC
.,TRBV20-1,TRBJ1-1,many,CSAPEQITEPNTEAFF,TGCAGTGCTCCCGAACAAATAACTGAGCCGAACACTGAAGCTTTCTTT
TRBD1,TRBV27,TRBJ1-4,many,CASSLRPGGASEKLFF,TGTGCCAGCAGTTTAAGACCAGGGGGCGCTTCCGAAAAACTGTTTTTT
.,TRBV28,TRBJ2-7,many,CASRPGTLTYEQYF,TGTGCCAGCAGACCCGGGACGCTTACCTACGAGCAGTACTTC
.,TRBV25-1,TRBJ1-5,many,CASSEGAETRPQHF,TGTGCCAGCAGCGAAGGAGCTGAAACTCGGCCCCAGCATTTT
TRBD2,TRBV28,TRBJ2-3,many,CASSLYDSAGGSTDTQYF,TGTGCCAGCAGTTTATACGATTCGGCGGGAGGGAGCACAGATACGCAGTATTTT
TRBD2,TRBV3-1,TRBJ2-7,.,CASQTSGRFNEQYF,TGTGCCAGCCAAACTAGCGGGAGGTTCAACGAGCAGTACTTC
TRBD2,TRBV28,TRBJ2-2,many,CASRPVREVGELFF,TGTGCCAGCAGACCGGTGCGGGAGGTCGGGGAGCTGTTTTTT
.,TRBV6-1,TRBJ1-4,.,CASSAMTNEKLFF,TGTGCCAGCAGTGCAATGACTAATGAAAAACTGTTTTTT
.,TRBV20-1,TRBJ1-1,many,CSARVTGRNTEAFF,TGCAGTGCTAGGGTAACAGGGCGGAACACTGAAGCTTTCTTT
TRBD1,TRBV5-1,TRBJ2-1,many,CATGQGANEQFF,TGCGCCACGGGACAGGGGGCGAATGAGCAGTTCTTC
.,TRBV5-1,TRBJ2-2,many,CASSLNQAPNTGELFF,TGCGCCAGCAGCTTGAATCAGGCCCCGAACACCGGGGAGCTGTTTTTT
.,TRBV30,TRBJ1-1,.,CAWSAGWLPGAFF,TGTGCCTGGAGTGCCGGGTGGCTCCCGGGGGCTTTCTTT
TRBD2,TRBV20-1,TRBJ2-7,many,CSARDVRGTSGRNEQYF,TGCAGTGCTAGAGATGTTCGCGGGACTAGCGGGAGGAACGAGCAGTACTTC
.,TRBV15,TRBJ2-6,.,CATSRVQGSGANVLTF,TGTGCCACCAGCAGAGTACAGGGCTCTGGGGCCAACGTCCTGACTTTC
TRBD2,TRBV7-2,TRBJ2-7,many,CASSREVGEQYF,TGTGCCAGCAGCCGGGAGGTGGGAGAGCAGTACTTC
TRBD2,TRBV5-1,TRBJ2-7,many,CASSLEPGTSGGTYEQYF,TGCGCCAGCAGCTTGGAACCGGGGACTAGCGGGGGAACCTACGAGCAGTACTTC
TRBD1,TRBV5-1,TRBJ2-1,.,CASSPRIGTGEGEQFF,TGCGCCAGCAGCCCCCGAATAGGGACAGGGGAGGGTGAGCAGTTCTTC
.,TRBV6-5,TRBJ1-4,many,CASSPGQATNEKLFF,TGTGCCAGCAGTCCCGGACAAGCAACTAATGAAAAACTGTTTTTT
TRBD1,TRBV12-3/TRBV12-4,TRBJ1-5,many,CASSFRQGWQPQHF,TGTGCCAGCAGTTTTAGACAGGGCTGGCAGCCCCAGCATTTT
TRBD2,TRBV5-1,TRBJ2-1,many,CASSLTLAGYNEQFF,TGCGCCAGCAGCTTGACACTAGCGGGTTACAATGAGCAGTTCTTC
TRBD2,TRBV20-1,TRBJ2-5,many,CSARQWTSGSQETQYF,TGCAGTGCTAGGCAGTGGACTAGCGGGAGCCAAGAGACCCAGTACTTC
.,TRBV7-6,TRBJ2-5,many,CASSLAPQETQYF,TGTGCCAGCAGCTTAGCGCCCCAAGAGACCCAGTACTTC
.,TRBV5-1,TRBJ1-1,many,CASSLGRDSEAFF,TGCGCCAGCAGCTTGGGGAGAGACTCTGAAGCTTTCTTT
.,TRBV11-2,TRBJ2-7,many,CASSLGSGASSYEQYF,TGTGCCAGCAGCTTAGGTTCAGGTGCTAGCTCCTACGAGCAGTACTTC
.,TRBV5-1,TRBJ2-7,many,CASSLGQLYSYEQYF,TGCGCCAGCAGCTTGGGACAGTTATACTCCTACGAGCAGTACTTC
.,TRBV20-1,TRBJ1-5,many,CSSSKGDQPQHF,TGCAGTTCTTCGAAGGGGGATCAGCCCCAGCATTTT